Below, one T cell receptor beta chain is given with its context. Its antigen remains unidentified. No base quality information exists; no much larger clone differs at one position. The CDR3 contains 14 residues, cysteine and phenylalanine counted. Here the CDR3 DNA is all that survives: 42 bases in frame from base 1. Unmatched junction bases come to 5, with V trimmed by 6 bases and J by 2 bases. The germline V gene (reference sequence) specifies SSHAT as CDR1 and FNYEAQ as CDR2. The data are from a study of cytomegalovirus exposure and HLA in healthy donors (TCRdb year 2017). Context from the whole study: In an earlier analysis of fewer than 750 of the donors, 250 to 300 Gb of sequence data and 117 million unique TCR beta sequences from 150 million to 200 million T cells were reported. All discovery cohort repertoires had been generated using a single sequencing platform. The later analysis used no new phenotypic data to find candidate immune exposures, relying instead on TCR beta sequences and their occurrence across donors. Donor age, sex, ethnicity and CMV serostatus were compiled alongside the repertoire data. Across some 400 genotyped donors of the cohort, an average of about 240,000 unique TCR beta nucleotide sequences per donor were sequenced, and approximately 19% of those sequences were non-productive. To study patterns of TCR occurrence, a later analysis re-analyzed previously published TCR beta repertoires from 600 to 750 donors and added high-resolution HLA genotyping. HLA typing included class I and class II loci at four-digit resolution. To predict cytomegalovirus infection status, the study brought together high-throughput TCR immunosequencing, statistical association of individual TCRs with disease status, and machine learning. Roughly five DR-DQ haplotypes were handled as single units for association and clustering, since linkage in the cohort was strong. The study used immunosequencing to profile the T cell repertoires of approximately 630 subjects and linked those repertoires to cytomegalovirus serostatus. The number of typed donors differed by locus: roughly 629-640 for A, B, C, DRB1 and DQB1; approximately 520 for DQA1; about 600 for DPA1; and around 490 for DPB1. An earlier analysis of about 620 of the donors applied high-throughput TCR beta sequencing to assess whether each TCR beta V gene segment acted as functional or pseudogenic. The study aimed to test whether cataloging public T cell receptors could reveal signatures of past pathogen exposure. Of the roughly 400 genotyped donors, 70% to 90% were placed in the genetic ancestry cluster associated with self-reported Caucasian donors. An early release that covered roughly 600 HLA-typed donors contained 250 to 350 gigabases of sequencing data and 75 million to 100 million unique TCR sequences. Besides the first cohort of roughly 700 subjects, a separate validation cohort made up of over 100 different subjects was used. A later genetic analysis took genome-wide SNP genotypes for about 65% of the 666 donors and used that subset as a discovery cohort.

Receptor libraries were prepared by the immunoSEQ multiplex PCR assay. For the multiplex PCR, a mixture combining 60 forward primers for TCR Vbeta segments and 13 reverse primers for TCR Jbeta segments was used. The CDR3 region of rearranged TCR beta genes was amplified from genomic DNA with a multiplex PCR assay. The amplified TCR beta libraries were sequenced on the Illumina HiSeq System as 87-base-pair reads. In the authors' own workflow: A later analysis counted approximately 74 million unique TCR beta chains across the 550 to 800 repertoires, and 9.5 million to 11 million of these chains were shared by at least two donors. To remove PCR and sequencing errors, raw reads were error-corrected and collapsed into unique sequences using a nearest-neighbor algorithm that merged closely related sequences. Alignment of CDR3 sequences to IMGT reference sequences was used to assign V, D and J gene segments. Each retained sequence needed at least a six-nucleotide match to both a V gene segment and a J gene segment. Rearrangements were classified as productive when the CDR3 lacked stop codons and remained in frame with V and J, and all other rearrangements were classified as non-productive. CDR3 was defined according to IMGT convention as the region running from the second conserved V-encoded cysteine to the conserved J-encoded phenylalanine. The earlier analysis of about 500 of the donors excluded sequences that lacked an unambiguous match to a single V gene segment. An earlier analysis of almost 600 of the donors classified V segments as functional when productive rearrangements were above 56.7% and as segregating when the standard deviation between donors was above 5%. A statistical classification framework was developed to diagnose cytomegalovirus status using the catalog of TCR beta chain sequences. A later analysis assigned V and J genes by comparing TCR nucleotide sequences with IMGT/GENE-DB human TR gene sequences. In a later analysis, CDR3 sequences and most-parsimonious VDJ recombination scenarios were assigned using the TCRdist pipeline. In a later analysis, each TCR beta chain was defined by its CDR3 amino acid sequence together with its V-gene family, and reads without a unique V-gene family were excluded. As a way to deal with suspected cross-contamination and a sequencing artifact, a later analysis dropped approximately 590 nucleotide sequences that were highly shared and had low generation probability. For each public chain, a later analysis derived a clonal expansion index from normalized ranks of inferred template counts within each repertoire. In a later analysis, generation probabilities were computed using a VDJ recombination model fitted to out-of-frame rearrangements, and the results were checked against IGoR. Hypergeometric tests were used in a later analysis to score TCR-TCR, TCR-HLA and TCR-CMV co-occurrence, with a repertoire-size bias correction applied to the TCR pairs. False discovery rates were estimated in a later analysis by permuting HLA or CMV assignments 20 times. In a later analysis, co-occurring TCRs were grouped using DBSCAN, with TCRdist sequence similarity added in when clustering inside HLA-allele-positive subsets. Repertoires with fewer than 30,000 or more than 120,000 public chains, plus five repertoires with anomalous nucleotide sharing, were excluded from co-occurrence clustering. TCRdb provides this immuneACCESS table in a form limited to in-frame rearrangements. Some clones are lacking; in checked studies, under half of them reflect an unresolved V gene, and why the rest are absent is not known. D and trimming were read from the DNA, whereas the V and J calls and clone size are those reported in that table. For this sample the table gives about 130,000 clones, of which 74% were detected only once. In total, the top ten clones hold 6.6% of the sample.

The cohort was made up of around 720 healthy bone marrow donors. At the time of sampling, all cohort members were nominally healthy, though unrecorded immune exposures were likely present. The donor was CMV seropositive and was included in the group of 290 or so seropositive cohort members. Each donor provided a peripheral blood sample, and peripheral blood mononuclear cells were used for TCR beta sequencing. The Qiagen DNeasy Blood Extraction Kit was used to extract genomic DNA from the blood cell samples. Study-wide findings and limitations: An association between a missense DCLRE1C variant and V-gene and J-gene trimming of TCR beta chains was found in a later genetic analysis and replicated in an independent cohort. The study listed 150 to 200 TCR beta chains as associated with cytomegalovirus. Assigning TCR associations to individual alleles was difficult when HLA alleles, especially DR and DQ, strongly co-occurred. In both the original and validation cohorts, the classifier was reported to diagnose cytomegalovirus status with high specificity and sensitivity. A further reported finding was that TCR beta sequences accurately predicted the HLA-A and HLA-B alleles for most subjects in the first cohort. Because some donors lacked HLA typing at each locus, the association tests relied only on the typed subset. In vitro tests confirmed that three of the cytomegalovirus-associated TCR beta chains recognize cytomegalovirus antigens. A later genetic analysis reported fewer N-insertions in productive TCRs among donors in an Asian-associated ancestry cluster than the approximately 670-donor mean. Several of the top co-occurrence clusters appeared to be linked to parvovirus B19, influenza, CMV and Epstein-Barr virus, according to a later analysis. CMV serostatus was the only immune exposure information available for the cohort. According to the authors, the approach could potentially be generalized to other disease states and immunological phenotypes. According to a later analysis, TCR association rates differed among HLA loci, with DRB1 alleles showing the most associated TCRs and HLA-C alleles showing the fewest. Across donors, most TCR sequences were observed very rarely, whereas some public TCRs were present in many individuals. Because counts were too low, seventeen rarely observed V segments, including chromosome 9 orphons, were excluded from the earlier analysis of around 590 of the donors. In this cohort, only TCR beta chains were sequenced, and detectable features were limited by the absence of alpha or paired-chain data. Some IMGT-functional V segments, including TRBV6-2 and TRBV6-3, could not be told apart with the 87-base-pair reads, so those segments were excluded. A later analysis found that most CMV-associated TCR beta chains appeared HLA-restricted, with HLA associations seemingly driven largely by CMV exposure. The presence/absence analyses assumed that sequencing depth was roughly uniform across donors, and that assumption may not be true. At a false discovery rate of 0.05, a later analysis linked about 17,000 TCR beta sequences to specific HLA alleles. A cluster of highly shared sequence variants was judged likely to be a technical artifact of the sequencing pipeline. Linkage disequilibrium might explain the correlated functional status among segregating V segments, but an unknown experimental factor could not be excluded. In a later analysis, HLA-associated TCR beta chains were found to be more clonally expanded and to have lower generation probabilities than equally common non-associated chains. In an earlier analysis of some 640 of the donors, most TCR beta V segments were observed in productive rearrangements about 87% or about 30% of the time, broadly matching IMGT annotations.

Sequenced material: PBMCs. This TCR came from a man between 40 and 49 years old in good health and CMV-seropositive. The chain was built from TRBV7-7 and TRBJ2-5, and TRBD1 matches 8 of the central bases. The CDR3 region has the sequence CASSLNRGQETQYF. The DNA is as follows: TGTGCCAGCAGTCTTAACAGGGGGCAAGAGACCCAGTACTTC. The full variable domain, completed from the reference TRBV7-7 and TRBJ2-5 proteins outside the CDR3, reads GAGVSQSPRYKVTKRGQDVTLRCDPISSHATLYWYQQALGQGPEFLTYFNYEAQPDKSGLPSDRFSAERPEGSISTLTIQRTEQRDSAMYRCASSLNRGQETQYFGPGTRLLVL.